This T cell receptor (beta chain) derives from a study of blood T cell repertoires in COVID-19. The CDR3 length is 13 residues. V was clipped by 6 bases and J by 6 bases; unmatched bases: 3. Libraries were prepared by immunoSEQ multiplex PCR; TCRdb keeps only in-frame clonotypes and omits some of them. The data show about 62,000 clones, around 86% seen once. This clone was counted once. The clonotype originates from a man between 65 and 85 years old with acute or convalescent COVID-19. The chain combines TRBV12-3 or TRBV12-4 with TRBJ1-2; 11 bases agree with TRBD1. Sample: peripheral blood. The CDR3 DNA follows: TGTGCCAGCAGAGGACAGGGGGCGAATGGCTACACCTTC. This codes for CASRGQGANGYTF.